These 9 T cell receptor beta chains share one sample of origin, sequenced in a study of blood T cell repertoires in COVID-19. This table comes from immunoSEQ multiplex PCR, and its TCRdb copy is limited to in-frame clones, with some not included. The sample gives tens of thousands of clones, about four fifths of which show up once; around 2.3% is in the top ten. Material for sequencing was peripheral blood. These TCRs come from a man over 45 with acute or convalescent COVID-19.

The chain employs TRBV5-1 and TRBJ2-6, with 8 bases matching TRBD1. CDR3 length equals 15 residues. With 3 bases clipped from V and 4 bases from J, the junction kept 3 bases outside the gene matches. Germline V lookup: CDR1 SGHRS, CDR2 YFSETQ. The CDR3 DNA reads TGCGCCAGCAGCTCGACAGGGGTAGGGGCCAACGTCCTGACTTTC. As protein: CASSSTGVGANVLTF.

This chain joins TRBV7-3 and TRBJ2-1, with 10 bases fitting TRBD2. V trimming: 1 base; J trimming: 5 bases; junction bases outside the gene matches: 2. The CDR3 totals 15 residues. Looked up from germline, CDR1 is SGHTA and CDR2 is FQGTGA. The CDR3 DNA sequence: TGTGCCAGCAGCTTAAGACTAGCGGGTAACAATGAGCAGTTCTTC. Translating it yields CASSLRLAGNNEQFF.

The CDR3 bases are TGTGCCAGCAGTAACGGGTTTAACTATGGCTACACCTTC. It encodes CASSNGFNYGYTF. The J gene is TRBJ1-2, the V gene TRBV25-1; D ambiguous. Trimming left V 5 bases short and J 1 base short, with 8 bases between. The length of the CDR3 is 13 residues. Germline CDR1 and CDR2: MGHDK and SYGVNS.

The chain is built from TRBV6-5 and TRBJ1-1; 9 nucleotides match TRBD1. Germline loops: CDR1 MNHEY, CDR2 SVGAGI. J was trimmed by 0 bases and V by 11 bases; bases with no gene match: 10. This CDR3 has 15 amino acids. The CDR3 sequence: CACLSTGGLNTEAFF. CDR3 nucleotide sequence: TGTGCCTGCTTATCGACAGGGGGTCTGAACACTGAAGCTTTCTTT.

The table lists this clone with a count of one. The chain recombines TRBV5-1 with TRBJ2-7, with a tentative D call TRBD2 (5 bases). V gave up 2 bases and J gave up 5 bases, with 14 bases separating them. CDR1 SGHRS and CDR2 YFSETQ come from the germline V gene. The CDR3 runs 14 residues. CDR3 sequence reads: CASSLGPGVHEQYF. The DNA for the CDR3 is TGCGCCAGCAGCTTAGGTCCCGGGGTCCACGAGCAGTACTTC.

V is TRBV28 and J is TRBJ2-3; TRBD2 is a possible D gene (6 bases). V was cut by 4 bases and J by 1 base, with 9 bases left in between. Germline CDR1 MDHEN, CDR2 SYDVKM. CDR3 length: 14 residues. The CDR3 DNA reads as TGTGCCAGCAGTTCCCCTAGCGGCACAGATACGCAGTATTTT. Amino acids: CASSSPSGTDTQYF.

The chain couples TRBV6-5 to TRBJ2-5, with 7 bases lining up with TRBD2. In germline, CDR1 is MNHEY, CDR2 SVGAGI. This CDR3 region has 15 residues. Trimming took 2 bases from V and 4 from J; bases not matched to a gene: 7. The CDR3 nucleotides are TGTGCCAGCAGTTACCTAGGGGAGGGTCCAGAGACCCAGTACTTC. Protein product: CASSYLGEGPETQYF.

This clone was observed once. The chain recombines TRBV4-1 with TRBJ2-3; D is possibly TRBD1 (5 bases). Germline V CDR1 and CDR2: MGHRA, YSYEKL. CDR3 length equals 14 residues. The V and J ends lost 2 bases and 4 bases respectively, with 10 bases between them. CDR3 DNA sequence: TGCGCCAGCAGCCAACGAGCAGGGCCAGATACGCAGTATTTT. Its translation is CASSQRAGPDTQYF.

This chain connects TRBV11-3 to TRBJ2-2; a weak D match, TRBD1 (6 bases). CDR3 length equals 14 residues. Germline V gene data show CDR1 as SGHNT and CDR2 as YENEEA. V shed 4 bases and J shed 4 bases, with 10 bases lying between them. The CDR3 region is CASSSPDSTGELFF. In DNA form, the CDR3 reads TGTGCCAGCAGCTCCCCGGACAGCACCGGGGAGCTGTTTTTT.